This T cell receptor beta chain was identified during a study of cytomegalovirus exposure and HLA in healthy donors. Overall study results and limits: The authors later found HLA-associated TCR beta chains more clonally expanded than equally common others. In a later analysis, TCR beta V- and J-gene trimming showed a link to a missense DCLRE1C variant.

A remark on this clone: What it binds is unknown.

PCR used 60 Vbeta primers and 13 Jbeta primers. Assay: immunoSEQ multiplex PCR; the TCRdb copy retains only in-frame clones and omits some. The sample holds approximately 84,000 clones, over 65% seen once. Material: PBMCs. The receptor was isolated from a man aged 35-49 years in good health and CMV-seropositive.

This chain's CDR3 is CAWSATGKAGNIQYF. DNA for the CDR3: TGTGCCTGGAGTGCGACAGGGAAGGCCGGAAACATTCAGTACTTC. The chain carries TRBV30 and TRBJ2-4; 7 bases match TRBD1. The CDR3 covers 15 residues. Per the germline V gene, CDR1 is GTSNPN and CDR2 is SVGIG (reference sequence). The J segment lost 6 bases and the V segment lost 1 base, leaving 9 bases of the junction unmatched.